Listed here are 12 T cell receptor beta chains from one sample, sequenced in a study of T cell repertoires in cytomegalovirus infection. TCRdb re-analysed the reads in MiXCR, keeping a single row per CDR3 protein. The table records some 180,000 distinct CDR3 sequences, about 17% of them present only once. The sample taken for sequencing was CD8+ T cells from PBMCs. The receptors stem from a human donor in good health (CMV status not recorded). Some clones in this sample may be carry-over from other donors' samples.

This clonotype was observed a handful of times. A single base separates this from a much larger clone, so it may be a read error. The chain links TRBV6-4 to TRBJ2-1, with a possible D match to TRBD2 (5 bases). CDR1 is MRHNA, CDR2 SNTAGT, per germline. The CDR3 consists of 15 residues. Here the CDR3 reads CAGSEEGSSYNEQFF. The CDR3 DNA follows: TGTGCCGGCAGTGAAGAGGGTAGCTCCTACAATGAGCAGTTCTTC.

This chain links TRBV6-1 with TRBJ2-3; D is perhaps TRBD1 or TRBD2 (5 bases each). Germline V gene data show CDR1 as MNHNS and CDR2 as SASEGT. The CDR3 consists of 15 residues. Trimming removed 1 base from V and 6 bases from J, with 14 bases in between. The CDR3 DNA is TGTGCCAGCAGTGAAGGGGTCGGGGCCAGGGATACGCAGTATTTT. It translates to CASSEGVGARDTQYF.

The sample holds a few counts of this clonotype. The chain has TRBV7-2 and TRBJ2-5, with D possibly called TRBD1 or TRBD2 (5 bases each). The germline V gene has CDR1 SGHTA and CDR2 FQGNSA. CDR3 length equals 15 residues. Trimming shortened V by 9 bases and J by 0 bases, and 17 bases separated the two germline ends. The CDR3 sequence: CASTLVGENQETQYF. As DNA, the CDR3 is TGTGCCAGTACTCTAGTAGGGGAGAACCAAGAGACCCAGTACTTC.

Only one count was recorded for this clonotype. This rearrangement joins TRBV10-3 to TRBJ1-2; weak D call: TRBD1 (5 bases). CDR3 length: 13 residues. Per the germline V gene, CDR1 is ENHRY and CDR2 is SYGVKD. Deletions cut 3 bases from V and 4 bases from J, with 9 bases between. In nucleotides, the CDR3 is TGTGCCATCAGTGAAGACAGCCGCTATGGCTACACCTTC. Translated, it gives CAISEDSRYGYTF.

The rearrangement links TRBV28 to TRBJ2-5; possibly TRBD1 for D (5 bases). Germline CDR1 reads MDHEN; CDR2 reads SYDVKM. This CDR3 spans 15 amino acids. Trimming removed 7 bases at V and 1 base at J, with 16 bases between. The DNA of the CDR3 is TGTGCCAGCATTCCCATCCCAGGGATCCAAGAGACCCAGTACTTC. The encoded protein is CASIPIPGIQETQYF.

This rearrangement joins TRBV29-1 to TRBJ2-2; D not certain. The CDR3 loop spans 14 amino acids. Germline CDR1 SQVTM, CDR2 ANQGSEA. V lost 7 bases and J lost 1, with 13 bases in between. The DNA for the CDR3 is TGCAGCGACTCCATACTACTGAACACCGGGGAGCTGTTTTTT. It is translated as CSDSILLNTGELFF.

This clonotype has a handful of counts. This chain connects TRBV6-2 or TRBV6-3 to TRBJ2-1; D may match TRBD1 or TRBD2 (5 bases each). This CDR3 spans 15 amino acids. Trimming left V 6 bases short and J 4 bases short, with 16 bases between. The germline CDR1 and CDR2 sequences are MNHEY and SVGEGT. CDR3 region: CASSLGRNLYNEQFF. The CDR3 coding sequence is TGTGCCAGCAGCTTGGGACGGAACTTATACAATGAGCAGTTCTTC.

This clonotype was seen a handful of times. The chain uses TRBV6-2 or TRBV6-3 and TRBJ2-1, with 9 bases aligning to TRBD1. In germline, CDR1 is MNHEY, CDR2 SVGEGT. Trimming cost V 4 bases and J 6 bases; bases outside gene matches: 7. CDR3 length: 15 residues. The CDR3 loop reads CASSWGTGSFNEQFF. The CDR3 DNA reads TGTGCCAGCAGTTGGGGGACAGGGTCGTTCAATGAGCAGTTCTTC.

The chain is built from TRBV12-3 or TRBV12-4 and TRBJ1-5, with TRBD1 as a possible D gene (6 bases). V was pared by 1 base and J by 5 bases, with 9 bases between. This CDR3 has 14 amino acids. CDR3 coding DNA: TGTGCCAGCAGTTTAGGGACAGCCGATCAGCCCCAGCATTTT. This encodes CASSLGTADQPQHF.

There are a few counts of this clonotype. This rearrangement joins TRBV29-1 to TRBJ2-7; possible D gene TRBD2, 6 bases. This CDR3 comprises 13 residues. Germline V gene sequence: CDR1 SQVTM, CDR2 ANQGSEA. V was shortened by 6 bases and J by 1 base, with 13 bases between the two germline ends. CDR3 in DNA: TGCAGCGTACCCGGGACTGGTTCCTACGAGCAGTACTTC. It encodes CSVPGTGSYEQYF.

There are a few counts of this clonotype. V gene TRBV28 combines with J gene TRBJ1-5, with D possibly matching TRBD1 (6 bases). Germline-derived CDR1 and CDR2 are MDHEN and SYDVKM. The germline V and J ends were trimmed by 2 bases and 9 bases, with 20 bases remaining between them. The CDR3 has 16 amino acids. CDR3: CASSLKGGGPGRPQHF. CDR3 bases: TGTGCCAGCAGTTTAAAGGGTGGGGGCCCCGGGCGGCCCCAGCATTTT.

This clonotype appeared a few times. The CDR3 spells CASSYSVEAFF. The DNA of the CDR3 is TGTGCCAGCAGTTACTCGGTTGAAGCTTTCTTT. The chain has TRBV6-2 or TRBV6-3 and TRBJ1-1; unclear D gene. Trimming stripped 0 bases from V and 7 bases from J, with 3 bases between. This CDR3 has 11 residues. Germline V CDR1 and CDR2: MNHEY, SVGEGT.